Listed here is a single T cell receptor (beta chain). This clonotype was observed many times. No cognate antigen has been identified for it. No base quality values were provided; no much bigger clone lies one nucleotide off. The V and J ends are trimmed by 1 base and 3 bases, leaving 13 bases between them. The CDR1 and CDR2 encoded by the germline V gene are SGHVS and FQNEAQ. The CDR3 numbers 16 residues from cysteine through phenylalanine. Only the CDR3 portion is preserved as DNA: 48 bases, with reading frame beginning at the first base. The TCR beta CDR3 regions were amplified from the RNA transcripts. The first round of RT-PCR for the TCR CDR3 was performed with the HTBI primer set and the Qiagen OneStep RT-PCR kit. The libraries were constructed in a second round of multiplex PCR and then size-selected and purified. The libraries were sequenced on an Illumina HiSeq2000 using paired-end 100 bp reads. In the authors' own workflow: SOAPnuke was used to process the raw data, with reads discarded if the reads contained adapters or uncalled bases, had a mean Phred below 15, or lacked an exact constant-primer or identifier match. COPE v1.2.5 was used to merge the high-quality paired reads, and each unique nucleotide sequence was defined as a clonotype. MiTCR v1.1 was used to align clonotypes to the IMGT TRBV, TRBD and TRBJ reference segments. The analysis included only V-J combinations with a frequency above 0.0001, which together covered 99% to 99.2% of the repertoires. The TCS score was defined as F50 (clonal expansion) divided by E x V (chaos), with BLOSUM62-based TCRdist calculated between CDR3 peptides within each V-J. Welch's t-statistics and random forest reduced 500 to 650 V-J features to roughly 13, which were used in a naive Bayes classifier (R e1071). TCRdb reanalyzed the raw reads on its own, using fastp at Q25 for trimming and MiXCR for clone calling, and kept in-frame beta chains. Rows with one shared CDR3 protein collapse into an entry with the most common genes and DNA. TCRdb, not the authors, supplied the V and J calls. Recorded for this sample are fewer than 250,000 distinct CDR3 sequences; over 15% of them occurred a single time. The top ten hold under 35% of the sample.

The source of the sample is a study of T cells in Graves' hyperthyroidism and ophthalmopathy (dated by TCRdb to about 2019). With respect to the entire study: Peripheral blood was collected at initial diagnosis, before any treatment. After sampling, hyperthyroidism patients received methimazole starting at 30 mg daily, and ophthalmopathy patients received high-dose intravenous methylprednisolone. To identify TCR V-J signatures that set the groups apart, the researchers used a discovery cohort of 100 patients, made up of 43 with Graves' ophthalmopathy and approximately 57 with stable Graves' hyperthyroidism. For training and testing, the roughly 97 patients in the discovery cohort were randomly divided in a 7:3 ratio. Prospective prediction of ophthalmopathy was tested in an independent validation cohort of approximately 19 hyperthyroidism patients and 15 to 17 patients who later progressed to ophthalmopathy. The study also compared thyroid tissue and blood T-cell repertoires from 5 to 7 Graves' hyperthyroidism patients. The paper reports TCR Vbeta CDR3 sequencing of roughly 140 peripheral blood samples: around 41 ophthalmopathy, fewer than 80 hyperthyroidism and approximately 17 progressor patients.

Ophthalmopathy patients had moderately to severely active disease, with a Clinical Activity Score of 3 or more, a NOSPECS grade of 4 or more, and a disease duration of less than 3 months. Patients with uncontrolled infections, other autoimmune diseases, pregnancy or lactation were excluded. Diagnoses were established on the basis of clinical symptoms, serum thyroxine and TRAb, thyroid ultrasound, and orbital computed tomography. PBMCs were isolated from roughly 10 ml of fresh peripheral blood by Ficoll-Paque density gradient centrifugation. Total RNA was extracted with Trizol reagent, and quality was checked on an Agilent 2100 Bioanalyzer. Findings and caveats that apply to the study as a whole: Sample size was not statistically predetermined, and investigators were not blinded to group allocation. A model built on a 13 V-J signature distinguished ophthalmopathy from stable hyperthyroidism, reaching 85% to 90% sensitivity and around 81% specificity in cross-validation and 80%/75% in testing. In validation, the model predicted progression to ophthalmopathy a median of roughly 6.1 months before onset, with approximately 68% sensitivity and nearly 75% specificity. Blood samples also contained most of the expanded thyroid clonotypes (frequency above 0.001), which suggests that blood repertoires may reflect thyroid immune responses.

This TCR came from a woman aged 18 to 35 with Graves' ophthalmopathy. The sample consisted of blood. This sequence uses TRBV7-8 and TRBJ1-5, with a weak D call of TRBD1 (6 bases match). The nucleotide sequence reads as follows: TGTGCCAGCAGCTTAGAAGGGACATCGACCAATCAGCCCCAGCATTTT. Its translation reads: CASSLEGTSTNQPQHF.